The present T cell receptor (beta chain) was sequenced within a study of T cells after yellow fever vaccination. TCRdb reprocessed the 5' RACE reads with MiXCR, giving one entry per CDR3 protein. Here the sample spans roughly 310,000 distinct CDR3 sequences, more than 8.5% being singletons. The sample was PBMCs, taken on the day of the first yellow fever vaccination. The source is a young man who received the YFV17D yellow fever vaccine.

DNA of the CDR3: TGCAGTGCTAGAGCCTCCAACCAGTATTTT. Translation: CSARASNQYF. This chain connects TRBV20-1 to TRBJ2-3; D gene uncertain. Germline V gene sequence: CDR1 DFQATT, CDR2 SNEGSKA (reference sequence). Deletions cut 1 base from V and 12 bases from J, with 8 bases between. The CDR3 contains 10 residues.